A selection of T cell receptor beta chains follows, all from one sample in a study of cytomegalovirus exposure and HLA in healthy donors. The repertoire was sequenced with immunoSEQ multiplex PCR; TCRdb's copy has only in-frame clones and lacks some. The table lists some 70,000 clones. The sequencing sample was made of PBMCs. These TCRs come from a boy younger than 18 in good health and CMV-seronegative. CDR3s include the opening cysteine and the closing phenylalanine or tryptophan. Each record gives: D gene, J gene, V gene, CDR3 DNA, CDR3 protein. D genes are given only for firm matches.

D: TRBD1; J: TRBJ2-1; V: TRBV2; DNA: TGTGCCAGCAGGGGCCGGGACAGGGGGCTGAATGAGCAGTTCTTC; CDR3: CASRGRDRGLNEQFF
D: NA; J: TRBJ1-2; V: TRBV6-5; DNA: TGTGCCAGCAGCCACACAGGCTATGGCTACACCTTC; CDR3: CASSHTGYGYTF
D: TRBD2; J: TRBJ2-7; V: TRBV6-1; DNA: TGTGCCAGCAGTGAAAAGACGGGAGGGCCCCACGAGCAGTACTTC; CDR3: CASSEKTGGPHEQYF
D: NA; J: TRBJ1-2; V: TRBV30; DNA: TGTGCCTGGAGCGCCTCGCTGGGCAGAGACTACACCTTC; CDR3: CAWSASLGRDYTF
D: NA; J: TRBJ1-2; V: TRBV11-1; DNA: TGTGCCAGCAGCCCAACCCCCTACAAGACACATAACTATGGCTACACCTTC; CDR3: CASSPTPYKTHNYGYTF
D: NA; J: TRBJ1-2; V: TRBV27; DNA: TGTGCCAGCAGTACCCTGGACGGGGGGGATGGCTACACCTTC; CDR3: CASSTLDGGDGYTF
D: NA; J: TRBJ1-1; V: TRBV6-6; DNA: TGTGCCAGCAGTTACGGGCAGCCCGTGAACACTGAAGCTTTCTTT; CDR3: CASSYGQPVNTEAFF
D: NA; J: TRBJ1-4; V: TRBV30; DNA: TGTGCCTGGAGCGCCGGAAGGGGGACTGAAAAACTGTTTTTT; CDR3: CAWSAGRGTEKLFF
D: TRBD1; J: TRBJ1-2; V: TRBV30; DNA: TGTGCCTGGAGTGTACAAGGGGGCCAGTATGGCTACACCTTC; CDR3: CAWSVQGGQYGYTF
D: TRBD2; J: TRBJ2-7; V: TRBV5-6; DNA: TGTGCCAGTGATCCGGCGGGAGCCTTCTACGAGCAGTACTTC; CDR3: CASDPAGAFYEQYF
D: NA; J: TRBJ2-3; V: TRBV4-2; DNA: TGTGCCAGCAGCCCCTTCGTCCCAGGGGTGGGGACAGATACGCAGTATTTT; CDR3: CASSPFVPGVGTDTQYF
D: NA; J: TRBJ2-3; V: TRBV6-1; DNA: TGTGCCAGCAGTGAAAGGAGAGTCACAGATACGCAGTATTTT; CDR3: CASSERRVTDTQYF
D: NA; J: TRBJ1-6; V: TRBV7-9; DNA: TGTGCCAGCAGCCCCGGACGTACCGGGGACTTGTATAATTCACCCCTCCACTTT; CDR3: CASSPGRTGDLYNSPLHF
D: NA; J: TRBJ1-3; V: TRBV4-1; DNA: TGCGCCAGCAGCCAAACTAGGGACACCATATATTTT; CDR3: CASSQTRDTIYF
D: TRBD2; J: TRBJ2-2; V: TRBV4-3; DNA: TGCGCCAGCAGCCAAGAGGGAACTAGCGACACCGGGGAGCTGTTTTTT; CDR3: CASSQEGTSDTGELFF
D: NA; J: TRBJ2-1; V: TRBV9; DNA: TGTGCCAGCAGTCGGAGCGAACGACGCAATGAGCAGTTCTTC; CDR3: CASSRSERRNEQFF
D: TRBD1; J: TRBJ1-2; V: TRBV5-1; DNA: TGCGCCAGCAGCTCCGATGGACAGGGCCCCTATGGCTACACCTTC; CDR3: CASSSDGQGPYGYTF
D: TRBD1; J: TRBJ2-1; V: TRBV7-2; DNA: TGTGCCAGCAGCTTAAACGGACAGGGTACCTACAATGAGCAGTTCTTC; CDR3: CASSLNGQGTYNEQFF
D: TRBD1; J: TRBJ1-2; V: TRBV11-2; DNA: TGTGCCAGCAACCCACAGGGGGTGTGGGGCTACACCTTC; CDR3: CASNPQGVWGYTF
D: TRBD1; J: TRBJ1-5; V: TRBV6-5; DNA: TGTGCCAGCAGTCCCTACAGGGGGGATCAGCCCCAGCATTTT; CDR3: CASSPYRGDQPQHF
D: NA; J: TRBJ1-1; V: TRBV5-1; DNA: TGCGCCAGCAGCTTGGCGGGATCCTACAGGAACACTGAAGCTTTCTTT; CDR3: CASSLAGSYRNTEAFF
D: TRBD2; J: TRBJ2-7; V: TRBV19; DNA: TGTGCCAGCAGAAACAGGGCATCACGGGGGGGGCAGTACTTC; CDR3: CASRNRASRGGQYF
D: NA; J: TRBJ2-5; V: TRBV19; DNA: TGTGCCAGTAGTTCCAAGGGAGTCCAAGAGACCCAGTACTTC; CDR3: CASSSKGVQETQYF
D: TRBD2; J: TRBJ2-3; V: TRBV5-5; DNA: TGTGCCAGCAGCGGGCTAGCGGGGACCACAGATACGCAGTATTTT; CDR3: CASSGLAGTTDTQYF
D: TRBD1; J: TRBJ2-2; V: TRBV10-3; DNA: TGTGCCATCAGTGACTACGGGACAGGGTCGACCGGGGAGCTGTTTTTT; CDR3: CAISDYGTGSTGELFF
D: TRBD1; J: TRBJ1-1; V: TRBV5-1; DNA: TGCGCCAGCAGCTGGGGGGACAGGGGCACTGAAGCTTTCTTT; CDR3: CASSWGDRGTEAFF
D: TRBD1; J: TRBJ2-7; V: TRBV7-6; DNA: TGTGCCAGCAGCCCCTACGGGACAGGGAGGGCCGAGCAGTACTTC; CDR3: CASSPYGTGRAEQYF
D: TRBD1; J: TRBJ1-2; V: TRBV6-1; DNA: TGTGCCAGCCGCAGTTCCGGGACAGGAAGCGGCTACACCTTC; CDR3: CASRSSGTGSGYTF
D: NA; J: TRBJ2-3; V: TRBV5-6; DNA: TGTGCCAGCAGCCGCGCTGGCACAGATACGCAGTATTTT; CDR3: CASSRAGTDTQYF
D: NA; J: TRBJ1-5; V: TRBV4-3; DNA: TGCGCCAGCAGCCATGGAACAGGGAACAATCAGCCCCAGCATTTT; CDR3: CASSHGTGNNQPQHF
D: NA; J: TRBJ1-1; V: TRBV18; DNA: TGTGCCAGCTCACGGGCCAGGAACACTGAAGCTTTCTTT; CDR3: CASSRARNTEAFF
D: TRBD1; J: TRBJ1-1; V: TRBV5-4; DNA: TGTGCCAGCAGCCGTGGACAGGCGACGAACACTGAAGCTTTCTTT; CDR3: CASSRGQATNTEAFF
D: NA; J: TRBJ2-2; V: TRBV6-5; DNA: TGTGCCAGCACCCAGACTGTTACCGGGGAGCTGTTTTTT; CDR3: CASTQTVTGELFF